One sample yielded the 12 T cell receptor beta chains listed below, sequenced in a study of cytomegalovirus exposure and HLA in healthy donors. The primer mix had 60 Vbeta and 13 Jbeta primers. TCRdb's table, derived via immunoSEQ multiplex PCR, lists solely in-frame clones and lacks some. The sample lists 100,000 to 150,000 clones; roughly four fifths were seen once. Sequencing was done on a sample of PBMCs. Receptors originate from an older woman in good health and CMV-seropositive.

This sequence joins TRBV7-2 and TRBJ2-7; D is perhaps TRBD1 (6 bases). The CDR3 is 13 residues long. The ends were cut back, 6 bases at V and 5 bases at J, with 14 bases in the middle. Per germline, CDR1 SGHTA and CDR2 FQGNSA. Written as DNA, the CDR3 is TGTGCCAGCAGAATCGCAGGGGTGGACGAGCAGTACTTC. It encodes CASRIAGVDEQYF. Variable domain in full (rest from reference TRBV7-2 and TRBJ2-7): GAGVSQSPSNKVTEKGKDVELRCDPISGHTALYWYRQSLGQGLEFLIYFQGNSAPDKSGLPSDRFSAERTGGSVSTLTIQRTQQEDSAVYLCASRIAGVDEQYFGPGTRLTVT.

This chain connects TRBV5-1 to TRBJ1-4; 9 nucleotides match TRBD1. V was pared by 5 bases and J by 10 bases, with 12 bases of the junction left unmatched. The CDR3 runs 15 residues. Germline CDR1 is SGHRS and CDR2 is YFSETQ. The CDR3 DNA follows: TGCGCCAGCAGGCCCGAACAGGGGGCTCTAGGAAAACTGTTTTTT. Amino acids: CASRPEQGALGKLFF.

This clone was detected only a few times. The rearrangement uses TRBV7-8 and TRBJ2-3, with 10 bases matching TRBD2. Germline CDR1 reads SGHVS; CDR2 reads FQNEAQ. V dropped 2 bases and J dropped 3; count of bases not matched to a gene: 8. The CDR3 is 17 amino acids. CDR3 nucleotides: TGTGCCAGCAGCTTACGCCGACTAGCGGGTGTGACAGATACGCAGTATTTT. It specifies CASSLRRLAGVTDTQYF.

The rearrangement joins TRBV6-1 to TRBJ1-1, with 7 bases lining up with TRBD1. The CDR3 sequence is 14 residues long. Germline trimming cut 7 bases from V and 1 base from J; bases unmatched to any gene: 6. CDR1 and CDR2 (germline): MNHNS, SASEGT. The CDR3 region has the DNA TGTGCCAGCAAAGTTCAGGGGGGGAACACTGAAGCTTTCTTT. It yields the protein CASKVQGGNTEAFF.

The CDR3: CASSHPTIPGGQNTEAFF. The CDR3 DNA is TGCGCCAGCAGCCACCCCACTATCCCGGGGGGCCAGAACACTGAAGCTTTCTTT. The rearrangement joins TRBV4-3 to TRBJ1-1; D perhaps matches TRBD1 (6 bases). V lost 3 bases to trimming and J lost 1 base, with 21 bases between them. CDR1 is LGHNA, CDR2 YSLEER, per germline. CDR3 size: 18 residues.

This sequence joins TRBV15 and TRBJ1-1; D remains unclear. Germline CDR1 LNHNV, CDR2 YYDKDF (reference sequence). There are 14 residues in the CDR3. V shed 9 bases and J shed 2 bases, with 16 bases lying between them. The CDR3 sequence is CATGRSQANTEAFF. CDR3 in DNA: TGTGCCACTGGGCGATCGCAGGCCAACACTGAAGCTTTCTTT.

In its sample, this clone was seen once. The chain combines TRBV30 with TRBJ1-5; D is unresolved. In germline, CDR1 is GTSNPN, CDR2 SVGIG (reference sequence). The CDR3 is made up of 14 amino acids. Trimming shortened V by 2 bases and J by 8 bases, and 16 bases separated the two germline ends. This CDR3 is CAWSPRMRREPQHF. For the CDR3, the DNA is TGTGCCTGGAGTCCCCGTATGAGACGGGAGCCCCAGCATTTT.

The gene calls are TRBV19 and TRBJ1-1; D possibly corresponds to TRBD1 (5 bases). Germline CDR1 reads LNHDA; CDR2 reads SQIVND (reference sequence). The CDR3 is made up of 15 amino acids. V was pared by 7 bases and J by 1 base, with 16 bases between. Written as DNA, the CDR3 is TGTGCCAGTACGCGAGGTTCGGGGGAGAACACTGAAGCTTTCTTT. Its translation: CASTRGSGENTEAFF.

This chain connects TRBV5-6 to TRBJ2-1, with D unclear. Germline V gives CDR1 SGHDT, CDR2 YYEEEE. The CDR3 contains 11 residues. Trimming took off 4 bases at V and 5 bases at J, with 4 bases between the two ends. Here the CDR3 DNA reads TGTGCCAGCAGCGGGCACAATGAGCAGTTCTTC. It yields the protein CASSGHNEQFF. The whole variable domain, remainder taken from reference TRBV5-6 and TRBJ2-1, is DAGVTQSPTHLIKTRGQQVTLRCSPKSGHDTVSWYQQALGQGPQFIFQYYEEEERQRGNFPDRFSGHQFPNYSSELNVNALLLGDSALYLCASSGHNEQFFGPGTRLTVL.

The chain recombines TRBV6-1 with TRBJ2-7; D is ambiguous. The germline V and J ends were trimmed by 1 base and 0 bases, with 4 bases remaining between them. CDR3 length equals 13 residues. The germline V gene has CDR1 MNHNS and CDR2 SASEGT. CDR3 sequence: CASSEVSSYEQYF. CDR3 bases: TGTGCCAGCAGTGAAGTCAGCTCCTACGAGCAGTACTTC.

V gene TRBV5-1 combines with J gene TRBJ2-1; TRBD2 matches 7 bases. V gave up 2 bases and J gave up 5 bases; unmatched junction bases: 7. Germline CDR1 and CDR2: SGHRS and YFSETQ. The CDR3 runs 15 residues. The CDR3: CASSLGEGKNNEQFF. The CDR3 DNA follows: TGCGCCAGCAGCTTAGGGGAGGGGAAGAACAATGAGCAGTTCTTC.

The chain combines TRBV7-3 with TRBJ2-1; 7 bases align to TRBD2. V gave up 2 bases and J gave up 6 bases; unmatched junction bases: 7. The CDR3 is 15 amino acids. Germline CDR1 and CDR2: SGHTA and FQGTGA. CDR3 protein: CASSLSGRASNEQFF. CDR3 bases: TGTGCCAGCAGCTTATCAGGGAGGGCCAGCAATGAGCAGTTCTTC.